What follows describes a single T cell receptor beta chain. Its antigen is as yet unknown. This specimen belongs to a study of graft-versus-host responses after intestinal transplantation. In the study overall: Transplants were multivisceral, liver-intestinal, or isolated intestinal. Induction using anti-thymocyte globulin, followed by tacrolimus and steroids for roughly 3 years, was given to all recipients.

The germline V gene encodes CDR1 LGHNT and CDR2 FRNRAP. With 5 bases removed from V and 5 bases from J, the gap between germline ends came to 8 bases. The CDR3 runs to 12 residues. Assay: immunoSEQ multiplex PCR; the TCRdb copy retains only in-frame clones and omits some. This table has around 13,000 clones, 90% to 95% appearing once. Study-wide points: Peak levels of circulating GvH clones tracked with early post-transplant HvG declines.

Material: PBMCs, obtained 950 to 1,200 days after intestinal transplantation. The chain uses TRBV12-5 and TRBJ2-3; D is unresolved. The receptor comes from a human patient who received an intestinal transplant, so some T cells may come from the graft donor. The CDR3 here is CASGTRGDTQYF. CDR3 DNA: TGTGCTAGTGGTACCCGTGGAGATACGCAGTATTTT.